These T cell receptor beta chains were read from a single sample in a study of T cell responses to AZD1222 COVID-19 vaccine. TCRdb's table, derived via immunoSEQ multiplex PCR, lists solely in-frame clones and lacks some. There are under 150,000 clones in the sample; about 91% occur only once, and 2.8% lies in the top ten. Here the sequenced sample was peripheral blood, taken on day 0 of AZD1222 vaccination. Receptors originate from an adult in good health. CDR3s include the opening cysteine and the closing phenylalanine or tryptophan. A D gene is named only where the DNA matches it firmly. Clone size is shown for a subset of rows, as once, few, many or a class of expanded clone.

D: -; size: -; J: TRBJ2-2; V: TRBV5-1; CDR3: CASSRDTSNTGELFF; DNA: TGCGCCAGCAGCCGAGACACCTCGAACACCGGGGAGCTGTTTTTT
D: -; size: -; J: TRBJ2-7; V: TRBV16; CDR3: CASSQSPPGLFASEQYF; DNA: TGTGCCAGCAGCCAATCTCCCCCGGGGCTCTTTGCGTCCGAGCAGTACTTC
D: -; size: -; J: TRBJ2-2; V: TRBV18; CDR3: CASSPPGLSPGELFF; DNA: TGTGCCAGCTCACCTCCGGGACTCTCCCCCGGGGAGCTGTTTTTT
D: -; size: -; J: TRBJ1-6; V: TRBV7-3; CDR3: CASSLLGWDSPLHF; DNA: TGTGCCAGCAGCTTACTGGGGTGGGATTCACCCCTCCACTTT
D: TRBD1; size: -; J: TRBJ1-3; V: TRBV7-8; CDR3: CASSLRGVGNTIYF; DNA: TGTGCCAGCAGCCTCAGGGGGGTCGGAAACACCATATATTTT
D: TRBD1; size: -; J: TRBJ1-2; V: TRBV7-2; CDR3: CASSTGTGAPFNGYTF; DNA: TGTGCCAGCAGCACCGGGACAGGGGCCCCTTTCAATGGCTACACCTTC
D: TRBD1; size: -; J: TRBJ1-1; V: TRBV11-2; CDR3: CASTAQGGTEAFF; DNA: TGTGCCAGCACCGCCCAGGGGGGAACTGAAGCTTTCTTT
D: -; size: -; J: TRBJ1-2; V: TRBV14; CDR3: CASSQTTGIYGYTF; DNA: TGTGCCAGCAGCCAAACTACAGGGATCTATGGCTACACCTTC
D: -; size: -; J: TRBJ2-5; V: TRBV12-5; CDR3: CASGLGETQYF; DNA: TGTGCTAGTGGGCTGGGGGAGACCCAGTACTTC
D: TRBD2; size: -; J: TRBJ2-7; V: TRBV14; CDR3: CASSQSPGGSPPYEQYF; DNA: TGTGCCAGCAGCCAATCCCCGGGGGGGAGTCCGCCCTACGAGCAGTACTTC
D: -; size: few; J: TRBJ1-5; V: TRBV6-5; CDR3: CASKGQEGQPQHF; DNA: TGTGCCAGCAAAGGGCAGGAAGGGCAGCCCCAGCATTTT
D: TRBD2; size: -; J: TRBJ2-1; V: TRBV5-1; CDR3: CASRGGTSGTPGLNEQFF; DNA: TGCGCCAGCAGGGGGGGGACTAGCGGCACACCCGGACTGAATGAGCAGTTCTTC
D: -; size: -; J: TRBJ1-2; V: TRBV9; CDR3: CASSGLRTDYGYTF; DNA: TGTGCCAGCAGCGGCCTAAGGACCGACTATGGCTACACCTTC
D: -; size: -; J: TRBJ1-1; V: TRBV11-1; CDR3: CASSLTSSAPTEAFF; DNA: TGTGCCAGCAGCTTAACGTCTTCTGCGCCCACTGAAGCTTTCTTT
D: -; size: -; J: TRBJ2-7; V: TRBV11-3; CDR3: CASSLSPSYEQYF; DNA: TGTGCCAGCAGCTTAAGTCCTTCCTACGAGCAGTACTTC
D: -; size: -; J: TRBJ1-1; V: TRBV7-9; CDR3: CASSPQQEAAFF; DNA: TGTGCCAGCAGCCCCCAACAGGAGGCAGCTTTCTTT
D: -; size: -; J: TRBJ2-7; V: TRBV3-1/TRBV3-2; CDR3: CASSQEVSRANEQYF; DNA: TGTGCCAGCAGCCAAGAGGTTTCTAGGGCGAACGAGCAGTACTTC
D: -; size: -; J: TRBJ2-7; V: TRBV5-6; CDR3: CASSLPGATYEQYF; DNA: TGTGCCAGCAGCTTACCGGGGGCGACGTACGAGCAGTACTTC
D: -; size: once; J: TRBJ1-3; V: TRBV15; CDR3: CATSRKWNAGNTIYF; DNA: TGTGCCACCAGTAGGAAATGGAACGCTGGAAACACCATATATTTT
D: -; size: -; J: TRBJ2-7; V: TRBV5-1; CDR3: CASSSLPVGQVYEQYF; DNA: TGCGCCAGCAGCTCCCTCCCGGTGGGTCAGGTTTACGAGCAGTACTTC
D: -; size: -; J: TRBJ1-1; V: TRBV27; CDR3: CASSLWQGGPIGEAFF; DNA: TGTGCCAGCAGTTTATGGCAGGGAGGACCTATAGGTGAAGCTTTCTTT
D: TRBD1; size: -; J: TRBJ2-1; V: TRBV5-1; CDR3: CASANGQVTYNEQFF; DNA: TGCGCCAGTGCTAATGGACAGGTTACCTACAATGAGCAGTTCTTC
D: -; size: -; J: TRBJ1-3; V: TRBV4-2; CDR3: CASSQVEGGHTIYF; DNA: TGTGCCAGCAGCCAAGTGGAGGGGGGCCACACCATATATTTT
D: -; size: -; J: TRBJ2-2; V: TRBV6-5; CDR3: CASTGPPNTGELFF; DNA: TGTGCCAGCACTGGGCCACCGAACACCGGGGAGCTGTTTTTT
D: -; size: -; J: TRBJ1-2; V: TRBV6-5; CDR3: CASSYYSGGGYGYTF; DNA: TGTGCCAGCAGTTACTATTCCGGGGGCGGCTATGGCTACACCTTC
D: TRBD2; size: -; J: TRBJ2-2; V: TRBV27; CDR3: CASSERAGGFTGELFF; DNA: TGTGCCAGCTCCGAAAGAGCGGGAGGTTTTACCGGGGAGCTGTTTTTT
D: -; size: -; J: TRBJ2-1; V: TRBV20-1; CDR3: CSASGVEQFF; DNA: TGCAGTGCTAGCGGGGTTGAGCAGTTCTTC
D: TRBD1; size: -; J: TRBJ1-5; V: TRBV6-6; CDR3: CASSHTGQGRGEQPQHF; DNA: TGTGCCAGCAGTCATACCGGACAGGGGCGAGGGGAACAGCCCCAGCATTTT
D: TRBD1; size: -; J: TRBJ1-5; V: TRBV11-3; CDR3: CASSLDRGRHQPQHF; DNA: TGTGCCAGCAGCCTGGACAGGGGAAGGCATCAGCCCCAGCATTTT
D: -; size: -; J: TRBJ1-1; V: TRBV6-5; CDR3: CASSPGRLNTEAFF; DNA: TGTGCCAGCAGCCCGGGACGGTTGAACACTGAAGCTTTCTTT
D: -; size: -; J: TRBJ1-5; V: TRBV19; CDR3: CASSIGRRGRSNQPQHF; DNA: TGTGCCAGTAGTATAGGACGGAGGGGTCGTAGCAATCAGCCCCAGCATTTT
D: -; size: -; J: TRBJ2-4; V: TRBV7-2; CDR3: CASSLILAKNIQYF; DNA: TGTGCCAGCAGCTTAATCCTAGCCAAAAACATTCAGTACTTC
D: TRBD1; size: -; J: TRBJ2-2; V: TRBV5-4; CDR3: CASSKGQGATLRELFF; DNA: TGTGCCAGCAGTAAAGGACAGGGGGCTACCCTACGGGAGCTGTTTTTT